The source of this T cell receptor beta chain is a study of blood T cell repertoires in COVID-19. Across the whole study: From T cells, B-cell-depleted T cells, or PBMCs came the material, which was cDNA or gDNA.

Profiled with immunoSEQ multiplex PCR; TCRdb holds only in-frame clones, not every one. This table holds around 300,000 clones, around nine tenths found once. CDR3 size: 16 residues. With V trimmed by 0 bases and J by 2 bases, 7 bases remained unmatched. Germline CDR1 and CDR2: SGHDT and YYEEEE. Recovered Cohort 3 donors showed two negative PCRs, clearance, or symptom resolution. The TCR was taken from a woman between 18 and 29 years old who had recovered from COVID-19. The J gene is TRBJ1-2, the V gene TRBV5-6, with 7 bases matching TRBD1. Material: PBMCs or T cells enriched from blood (not recorded which). The CDR3 DNA reads TGTGCCAGCAGCTTGGGATACAGGGGCCTAAACTATGGCTACACCTTC. As protein: CASSLGYRGLNYGYTF.